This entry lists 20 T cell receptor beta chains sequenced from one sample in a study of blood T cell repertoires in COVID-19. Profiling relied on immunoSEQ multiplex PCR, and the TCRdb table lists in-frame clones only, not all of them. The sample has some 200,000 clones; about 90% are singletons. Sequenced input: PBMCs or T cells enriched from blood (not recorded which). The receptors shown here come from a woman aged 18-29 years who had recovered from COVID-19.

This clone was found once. The CDR3 here is CASSLMGGETVTYNEQFF. In DNA, the CDR3 is TGTGCCAGCAGCTTAATGGGTGGGGAGACGGTGACCTACAATGAGCAGTTCTTC. V gene TRBV7-6 combines with J gene TRBJ2-1; D perhaps matches TRBD2 (5 bases). V was clipped by 2 bases and J by 2 bases, with 19 bases between them. From germline, CDR1 is SGHVS and CDR2 FNYEAQ. CDR3 length: 18 residues.

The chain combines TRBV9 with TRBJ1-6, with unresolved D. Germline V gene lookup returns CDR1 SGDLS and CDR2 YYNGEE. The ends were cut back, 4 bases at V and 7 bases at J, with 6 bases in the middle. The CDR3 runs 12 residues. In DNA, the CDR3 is TGTGCCAGCAGCCTTTCCAATTCACCCCTCCACTTT. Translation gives CASSLSNSPLHF.

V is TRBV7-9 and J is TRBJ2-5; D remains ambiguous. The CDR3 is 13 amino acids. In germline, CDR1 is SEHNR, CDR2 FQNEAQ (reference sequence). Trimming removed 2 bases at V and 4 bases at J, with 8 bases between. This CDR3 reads CASSLPPGETQYF. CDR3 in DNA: TGTGCCAGCAGCTTACCTCCCGGAGAGACCCAGTACTTC.

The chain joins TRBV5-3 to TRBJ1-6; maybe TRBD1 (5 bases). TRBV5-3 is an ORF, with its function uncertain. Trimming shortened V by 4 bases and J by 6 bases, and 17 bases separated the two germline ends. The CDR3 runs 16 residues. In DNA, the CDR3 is TGTGCCAGAAGCGGGGCCGAGACAGATTCTAATTCACCCCTCCACTTT. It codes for CARSGAETDSNSPLHF.

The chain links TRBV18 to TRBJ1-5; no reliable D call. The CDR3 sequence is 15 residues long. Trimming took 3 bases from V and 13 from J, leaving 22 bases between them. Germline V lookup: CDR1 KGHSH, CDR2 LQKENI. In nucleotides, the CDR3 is TGTGCCAGCTCACCCAACCCAGGAGGCAAAAGTGCACAGCATTTT. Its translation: CASSPNPGGKSAQHF.

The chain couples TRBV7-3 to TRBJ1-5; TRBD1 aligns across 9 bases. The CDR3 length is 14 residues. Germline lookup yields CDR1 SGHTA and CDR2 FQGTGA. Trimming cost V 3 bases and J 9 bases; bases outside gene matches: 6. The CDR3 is CASSFLTGGRPQHF. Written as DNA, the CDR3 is TGTGCCAGCAGCTTCTTAACAGGGGGCCGGCCCCAGCATTTT. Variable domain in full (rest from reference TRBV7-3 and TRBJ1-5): GAGVSQTPSNKVTEKGKYVELRCDPISGHTALYWYRQSLGQGPEFLIYFQGTGAADDSGLPNDRFFAVRPEGSVSTLKIQRTERGDSAVYLCASSFLTGGRPQHFGDGTRLSIL.

DNA of the CDR3: TGCGCCAGCAGCTTGGTTGGCGGACTCCAAGAGACCCAGTACTTC. It translates to CASSLVGGLQETQYF. The V call is TRBV5-1, the J call TRBJ2-5; D is perhaps TRBD2 (5 bases). The length of the CDR3 is 15 residues. Germline V gives CDR1 SGHRS, CDR2 YFSETQ. V lost 0 bases, J lost 1 base, and 10 bases lay in between.

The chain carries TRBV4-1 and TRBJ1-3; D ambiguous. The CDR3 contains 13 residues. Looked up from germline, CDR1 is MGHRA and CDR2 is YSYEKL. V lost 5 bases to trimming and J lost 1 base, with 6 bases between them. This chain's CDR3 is CASSRESGNTIYF. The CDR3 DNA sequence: TGCGCCAGCAGCAGGGAGTCTGGAAACACCATATATTTT.

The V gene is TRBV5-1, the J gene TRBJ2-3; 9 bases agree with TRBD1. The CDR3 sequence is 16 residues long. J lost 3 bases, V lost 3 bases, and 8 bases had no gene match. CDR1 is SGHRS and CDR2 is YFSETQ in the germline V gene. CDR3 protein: CASSYLGQGSTDTQYF. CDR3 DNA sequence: TGCGCCAGCAGCTATTTGGGACAGGGTTCAACAGATACGCAGTATTTT.

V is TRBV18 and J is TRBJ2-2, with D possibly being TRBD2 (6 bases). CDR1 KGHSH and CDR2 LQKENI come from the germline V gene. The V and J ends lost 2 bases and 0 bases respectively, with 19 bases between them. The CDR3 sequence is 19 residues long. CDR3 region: CASSPFSGSSHTNTGELFF. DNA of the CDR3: TGTGCCAGCTCACCATTCAGCGGGTCGTCTCATACGAACACCGGGGAGCTGTTTTTT.

The CDR3 reads CASSQMRSSYEQYF. In nucleotides, the CDR3 is TGTGCCAGCAGCCAGATGCGGAGCTCCTACGAGCAGTACTTC. This sequence joins TRBV3-1 (or the pseudogene TRBV3-2) and TRBJ2-7; D unclear. The germline gives CDR1 LGHDT, CDR2 YNNKEL (reference sequence). There are 14 residues in the CDR3. V lost 3 bases to trimming and J lost 0 bases, with 9 bases between them.

The CDR3 DNA sequence: TGTGCCAGCAGCTCCCGTTGGCCAGAGGCAGATACGCAGTATTTT. It encodes CASSSRWPEADTQYF. V usage is TRBV5-5 and J usage is TRBJ2-3; D is ambiguous. Germline CDR1 is SGHKS and CDR2 is YYEKEE (reference sequence). The V gene lost 3 bases and the J gene lost 4 bases, with 15 bases spanning the gap. This CDR3 region has 15 residues.

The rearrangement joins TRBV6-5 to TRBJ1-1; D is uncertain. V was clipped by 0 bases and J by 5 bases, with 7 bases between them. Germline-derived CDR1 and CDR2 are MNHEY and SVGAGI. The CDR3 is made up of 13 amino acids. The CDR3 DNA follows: TGTGCCAGCAGTTACTCATTGCAGACTGAAGCTTTCTTT. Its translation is CASSYSLQTEAFF.

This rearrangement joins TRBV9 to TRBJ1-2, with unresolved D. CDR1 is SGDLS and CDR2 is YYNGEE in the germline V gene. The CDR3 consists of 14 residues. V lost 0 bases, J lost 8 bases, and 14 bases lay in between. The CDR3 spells CASSVERERKGYTF. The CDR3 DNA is TGTGCCAGCAGCGTAGAGAGGGAGAGGAAGGGCTACACCTTC.

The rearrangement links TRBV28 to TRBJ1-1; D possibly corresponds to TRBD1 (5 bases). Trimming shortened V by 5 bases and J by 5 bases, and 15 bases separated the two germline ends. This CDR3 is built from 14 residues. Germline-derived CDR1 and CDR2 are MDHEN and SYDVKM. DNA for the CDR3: TGTGCCAGCAGTGTCACGTGGGGGGGGACTGAAGCTTTCTTT. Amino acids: CASSVTWGGTEAFF.

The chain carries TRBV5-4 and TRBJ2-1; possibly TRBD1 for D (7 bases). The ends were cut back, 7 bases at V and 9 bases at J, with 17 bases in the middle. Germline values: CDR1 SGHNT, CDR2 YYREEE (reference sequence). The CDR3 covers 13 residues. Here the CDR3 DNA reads TGTGCCAGCGGTCAGGGGGGCCTCGGTGAGCAGTTCTTC. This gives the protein CASGQGGLGEQFF. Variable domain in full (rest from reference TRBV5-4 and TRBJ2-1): ETGVTQSPTHLIKTRGQQVTLRCSSQSGHNTVSWYQQALGQGPQFIFQYYREEENGRGNFPPRFSGLQFPNYSSELNVNALELDDSALYLCASGQGGLGEQFFGPGTRLTVL.

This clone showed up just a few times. CDR3 DNA sequence: TGTGCCAGCAGCTTCAATCCAACTAGCGGACGCACAGATACGCAGTATTTT. It codes for CASSFNPTSGRTDTQYF. The chain recombines TRBV7-3 with TRBJ2-3; 8 positions match TRBD2. This CDR3 is 17 amino acids long. Germline CDR1 SGHTA, CDR2 FQGTGA. V lost 3 bases to trimming and J lost 1 base; unmatched junction nucleotides: 9.

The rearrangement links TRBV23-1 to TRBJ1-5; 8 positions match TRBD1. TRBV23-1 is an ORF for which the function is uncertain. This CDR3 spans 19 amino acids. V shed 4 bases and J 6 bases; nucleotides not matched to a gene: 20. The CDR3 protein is CASSRPDRGGGKFRQPQHF. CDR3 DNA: TGCGCCAGCAGTCGTCCCGACAGGGGAGGAGGGAAGTTTCGTCAGCCCCAGCATTTT.

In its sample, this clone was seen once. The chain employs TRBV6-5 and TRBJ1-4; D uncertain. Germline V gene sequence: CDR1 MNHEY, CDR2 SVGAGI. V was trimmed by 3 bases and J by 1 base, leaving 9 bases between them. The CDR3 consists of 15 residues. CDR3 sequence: CASSYRGGTNEKLFF. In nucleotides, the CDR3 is TGTGCCAGCAGTTATCGGGGAGGAACTAATGAAAAACTGTTTTTT.

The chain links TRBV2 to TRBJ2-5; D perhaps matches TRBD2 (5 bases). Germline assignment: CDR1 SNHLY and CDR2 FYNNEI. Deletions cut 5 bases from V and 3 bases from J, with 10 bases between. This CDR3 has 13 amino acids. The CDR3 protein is CASSPPEEETQYF. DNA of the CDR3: TGTGCCAGCAGTCCCCCGGAGGAAGAGACCCAGTACTTC.